This T cell receptor beta chain was obtained from a study of T cell responses to AZD1222 COVID-19 vaccine listed by TCRdb under 2021. In terms of the full investigation: AZD1222 recipients with second doses at about 4 weeks or about 12 weeks were pooled, because spike-specific TCR depth and breadth did not differ between schedules. TCR sequencing covered 230 or so trial participants: around 210 given two doses of AZD1222 and approximately 26 given two doses of MenACWY control vaccine. Trial participants were enrolled by age into subgroups of 18-55, 56-69 and 70-plus years, and roughly 160, 29 and 62 TCR-sequenced participants, respectively, were included in these subgroups.

Findings and caveats that apply to the study as a whole: The vaccine-associated CD4 TCRs covered the entire spike protein, and the dominant responses fell in regions 160-218 and 743-854. Nearly half of unique spike-specific TCRs reportedly recognized epitopes outside regions mutated in the B.1.351 and B.1.1.7 variants. Because no day 14 peak-response samples were available, repertoires were characterized only after the peak T cell response. The 56-69-year group was small, and its depth increase did not reach significance, likely because of low power. Most participants were white British and females outnumbered males, and the authors suggested that clonal diversity may have been underestimated. After two AZD1222 doses, spike-specific TCR breadth and depth were significantly higher than at day 0 and than in MenACWY recipients. Conclusions about previously exposed vaccinees are limited, since just 6 or 7 AZD1222 recipients were seropositive for SARS-CoV-2 at baseline.

Reading from cysteine to phenylalanine, the CDR3 counts 14 amino acids. Only the CDR3 DNA stays, 42 bases, in frame from base 1. Based on the germline V gene, the CDR1 and CDR2 sequences are SGDLS and YYNGEE. V sheds 4 bases and J sheds 1 base, leaving 11 bases between their ends. The CDR3 regions of human TCRbeta chains were analyzed by immunosequencing. The published analysis was carried out like this. Repertoire TCRs were matched against a reference library of SARS-CoV-2-specific TCRs generated with the MIRA antigen-specificity platform. Breadth meant the fraction of unique TCRs that were SARS-CoV-2-associated, whereas depth meant the fraction of total T cells that were SARS-CoV-2-associated. Using the MIRA data, each spike-specific TCR was assigned both to the spike region to which the TCR was reactive and to a CD4 or CD8 class. Log10-transformed breadth and depth values were compared by one-way ANOVA with Sidak's multiple comparisons tests. In TCRdb, the immuneACCESS table is reduced to in-frame sequences with V and J assigned. These tables do not hold every clone; where another copy was compared, an unresolved V gene accounts for under half, and the others remain unexplained. Clone size and V and J calls were adopted from that table, with D and trimming inferred from the DNA. This sample has 150,000 to 200,000 clones in its table, and roughly 92% of those were observed once. The ten largest clones add up to 1.6% of the sample.

Regarding this clone: What this receptor recognizes is not known. Base qualities are not provided; no much larger clone lies one nucleotide away.

The sample's time point, from its label and the paper: baseline before first vaccination. The vaccinee samples were drawn from two UK trials, COV001 and COV002, one of which was a single-blind randomized controlled phase 2/3 trial testing AZD1222 (ChAdOx1 nCoV-19) in healthy adults. For TCRbeta chain sequencing, PBMC samples were collected from trial participants at day 0 and at day 28 after the second dose. This TCR came from an adult in good health. The sample here was peripheral blood, taken on day 0 of AZD1222 vaccination. This chain is built from TRBV9 and TRBJ1-2; a tentative D call is TRBD1 (6 bases match). The CDR3 reads as follows: CASSSLRGNYGYTF. The nucleotides are TGTGCCAGCAGCTCCCTCAGGGGTAACTATGGCTACACCTTC.